A single sample gave rise to the 18 T cell receptor beta chains below, sequenced in a study of breast tumors, draining lymph nodes, adjacent tissues. TCRdb itself ran the multiplex PCR reads through MiXCR, one entry per CDR3 protein. This table holds about 180,000 distinct CDR3 sequences, about 30% found once. Samples came from axillary lymph nodes draining the breast cancer. Sequencing was carried out using axillary lymph node tissue. These receptors were taken from a female donor with breast cancer. Some clones in this sample may be carry-over from other donors' samples.

Many counts were recorded for this clonotype. V is TRBV12-3 or TRBV12-4 and J is TRBJ1-2; TRBD1 is a possible D gene (5 bases). The CDR3 is made up of 12 amino acids. The V gene lost 1 base and the J gene lost 14 bases, with 14 bases spanning the gap. CDR3 nucleotides: TGTGCCAGCAGTTTAGTGCTGGGGGTAGGGACCTTC. Amino acid sequence: CASSLVLGVGTF.

The chain is built from TRBV19 and TRBJ1-3, with unresolved D. Germline CDR1 is LNHDA and CDR2 is SQIVND (reference sequence). The CDR3 totals 14 residues. This CDR3 is CVSTGNNYGYTIYF. CDR3 nucleotides: TGTGTCTCGACTGGGAATAACTATGGCTACACCATATATTTT.

Worth noting for this clonotype: A read error is possible here, since a much larger clone lies one base away. Likely a read error: the CDR3 ends without its conserved phenylalanine or tryptophan. The V gene is TRBV28, the J gene TRBJ1-2, with a weak D call TRBD1 (6 bases). Trimming pared 5 bases from V and 3 bases from J, leaving 10 bases between. The length of the CDR3 is 13 residues. Germline V gene data show CDR1 as MDHEN and CDR2 as SYDVKM. CDR3 sequence reads: CASSTGFDYGYTL. DNA for the CDR3: TGTGCCAGCAGTACAGGGTTCGACTATGGCTACACCCTC.

This clonotype was observed a handful of times. Being one base from a much bigger clone, this may be a read error. This rearrangement joins TRBV6-1 to TRBJ2-3; D is uncertain. The CDR3 covers 14 residues. Trimming took 5 bases from V and 2 from J, leaving 11 bases between them. Germline V gene data show CDR1 as MNHNS and CDR2 as SASEGT. CDR3 sequence (DNA): TGTGCCAGCAGTCAACATCCTACCACAGATACGCAGTATTTT. Translation: CASSQHPTTDTQYF.

The table lists this clonotype with many counts. The chain is built from TRBV5-1 and TRBJ2-7; the D gene could be TRBD1 or TRBD2 (7 bases each). Per germline, CDR1 SGHRS and CDR2 YFSETQ. The ends were cut back, 6 bases at V and 6 bases at J, with 25 bases in the middle. The CDR3 totals 16 residues. The CDR3 DNA follows: TGCGCCAGCACCCGGGAAGGGCGGCAGGGGGGGGCCGAGCAGTACTTC. This sequence encodes CASTREGRQGGAEQYF.

This clonotype has a count of ten or more. The chain employs TRBV4-1 and TRBJ2-2, with 8 positions matching TRBD1. V gave up 3 bases and J gave up 3 bases; unmatched junction bases: 12. Germline V gives CDR1 MGHRA, CDR2 YSYEKL. This CDR3 region has 18 residues. The CDR3 region has the DNA TGCGCCAGCAGCCACAAATCTCCGGGACAGGAGGACACCGGGGAGCTGTTTTTT. It is translated as CASSHKSPGQEDTGELFF.

Comment on this clonotype: With a much larger clone just one base away, this may be a read error. The DNA for the CDR3 is TGTGCCAGCAGCTTGGTTGGGGGGGAGTTCCACCACTATGGCTACACCTTC. Its translation is CASSLVGGEFHHYGYTF. This chain connects TRBV5-4 to TRBJ1-2; TRBD1 might be the D (5 bases). Trimming cost V 0 bases and J 3 bases, with 18 bases left between them. This CDR3 comprises 17 residues. CDR1 is SGHNT, CDR2 YYREEE, per germline (reference sequence).

At least ten counts were recorded for this clonotype. This chain uses TRBV30 with TRBJ1-4; the D is unclear. Germline V lookup: CDR1 GTSNPN, CDR2 SVGIG (reference sequence). V was cut by 2 bases and J by 11 bases, with 15 bases left in between. The CDR3 sequence is 13 residues long. For the CDR3, the DNA is TGTGCCTGGAGTCCCCCCTCGGCTCACAAACTGTTTTTT. Amino acid sequence: CAWSPPSAHKLFF.

This clonotype showed up many times. The chain is built from TRBV20-1 and TRBJ2-1, with 8 bases aligning to TRBD2. Germline loops: CDR1 DFQATT, CDR2 SNEGSKA (reference sequence). The ends lost 4 bases at V and 2 bases at J; junction bases unmatched: 10. The CDR3 is 16 amino acids. As DNA, the CDR3 is TGCAGTGCTACGTTATCCAGCGGGAGAACCTACAATGAGCAGTTCTTC. Protein: CSATLSSGRTYNEQFF.

The table lists this clonotype with a count of one. The chain recombines TRBV20-1 with TRBJ2-7, with D perhaps TRBD1 (6 bases). Germline V gene sequence: CDR1 DFQATT, CDR2 SNEGSKA (reference sequence). This CDR3 has 13 amino acids. Trimming took 6 bases from V and 3 from J, leaving 15 bases between them. The CDR3 DNA sequence: TGCAGTGCGAGGGACATGAAGGGCTACGAGCAGTACTTC. The encoded protein is CSARDMKGYEQYF.

A few counts support this clonotype. The genes are TRBV12-2 and TRBJ1-2; no DNA check was done on the table's D call, TRBD1. TRBV12-2 is shown as a pseudogene. The CDR3 length is 15 residues. Written as DNA, the CDR3 is TGTGCAAGTCGCCCCCGGGACAGGAGAAACTATGGCTACACCTTC. Translation gives CASRPRDRRNYGYTF.

This clonotype occurred many times. The rearrangement joins TRBV18 to TRBJ1-4; TRBD1 might be the D (6 bases). The ends were cut back, 3 bases at V and 5 bases at J, with 13 bases in the middle. This CDR3 is built from 15 residues. The germline V gene encodes CDR1 KGHSH and CDR2 LQKENI. The CDR3 sequence: CASSPDQGGNEKLFF. The CDR3 bases are TGTGCCAGCTCACCTGATCAAGGGGGGAATGAAAAACTGTTTTTT. Full variable domain (outside the CDR3, taken from reference TRBV18 and TRBJ1-4): NAGVMQNPRHLVRRRGQEARLRCSPMKGHSHVYWYRQLPEEGLKFMVYLQKENIIDESGMPKERFSAEFPKEGPSILRIQQVVRGDSAAYFCASSPDQGGNEKLFFGSGTQLSVL.

The chain couples TRBV3-1 to TRBJ2-1, with D perhaps matching TRBD2 (6 bases). The length of the CDR3 is 13 residues. Trimming pared 6 bases from V and 7 bases from J, leaving 13 bases between. In germline, CDR1 is LGHDT, CDR2 YNNKEL (reference sequence). CDR3 amino acids: CASRPDYLNEQFF. The CDR3 region has the DNA TGTGCCAGCAGGCCGGACTATTTGAATGAGCAGTTCTTC.

This chain links TRBV3-1 with TRBJ1-1, with no clear D. Germline CDR1 is LGHDT and CDR2 is YNNKEL (reference sequence). V lost 0 bases to trimming and J lost 8 bases, with 10 bases between them. The CDR3 has 13 residues. The CDR3 coding sequence is TGTGCCAGCAGCCAAGATGTATCCCTCGAAGCTTTCTTT. Protein: CASSQDVSLEAFF.

The chain couples TRBV28 to TRBJ2-5, with D perhaps matching TRBD2 (6 bases). CDR3 size: 15 residues. The germline V gene encodes CDR1 MDHEN and CDR2 SYDVKM. The V end lost 2 bases, the J end lost 2 bases, and 12 bases lay between the germline ends. In DNA, the CDR3 is TGTGCCAGCAGTTTAAACGGGGGAACTCAAGAGACCCAGTACTTC. It specifies CASSLNGGTQETQYF. Full variable domain (missing parts from reference TRBV28 and TRBJ2-5): DVKVTQSSRYLVKRTGEKVFLECVQDMDHENMFWYRQDPGLGLRLIYFSYDVKMKEKGDIPEGYSVSREKKERFSLILESASTNQTSMYLCASSLNGGTQETQYFGPGTRLLVL.

The chain carries TRBV12-5 and TRBJ2-1, with a possible D match to TRBD2 (6 bases). The CDR3 consists of 13 residues. Germline V gene sequence: CDR1 LGHNT, CDR2 FRNRAP. The V gene lost 6 bases and the J gene lost 9 bases, with 15 bases spanning the gap. The CDR3 bases are TGTGCTAGTGGCCGCGGGGCCTCCGCTGAGCAGTTCTTC. Translation gives CASGRGASAEQFF.

The CDR3 DNA reads as TGCAGCGTTGACGGGGGTCAAGAGTACAATGAGCAGTTCTTC. This encodes CSVDGGQEYNEQFF. The rearrangement links TRBV29-1 to TRBJ2-1, with D possibly TRBD2 on 6 matching bases. V was cut by 3 bases and J by 4 bases, with 13 bases left in between. This CDR3 is 14 amino acids long. The germline V gene encodes CDR1 SQVTM and CDR2 ANQGSEA.

This clonotype was picked up many times. The genes are TRBV25-1 and TRBJ2-7; D ambiguous. The CDR3 totals 11 residues. Germline assignment: CDR1 MGHDK and CDR2 SYGVNS. Trimming shortened V by 4 bases and J by 3 bases, and 4 bases separated the two germline ends. The CDR3 nucleotides read TGTGCCAGCAGTGTTGTCTACGAGCAGTACTTC. This encodes CASSVVYEQYF.